This TCR beta chain was captured in a study of blood T cell repertoires in COVID-19. There are 18 residues in the CDR3. J was trimmed by 8 bases and V by 0 bases; bases with no gene match: 10. The V gene's germline CDR1 is LGHNA and CDR2 YNFKEQ. Clones were sequenced by immunoSEQ multiplex PCR, and TCRdb holds only the in-frame ones, with some missing. The data show fewer than 150,000 clones, 90% seen once. The rearrangement uses TRBV4-2 and TRBJ2-2, with 12 bases identical to TRBD2. This sequence originates from an older woman with COVID-19, enrolled during active disease. Material for sequencing was peripheral blood. The CDR3 is CASSQDRRTSGAQGELFF. For the CDR3, the DNA is TGTGCCAGCAGCCAAGATAGGAGGACTAGCGGGGCCCAAGGGGAGCTGTTTTTT.